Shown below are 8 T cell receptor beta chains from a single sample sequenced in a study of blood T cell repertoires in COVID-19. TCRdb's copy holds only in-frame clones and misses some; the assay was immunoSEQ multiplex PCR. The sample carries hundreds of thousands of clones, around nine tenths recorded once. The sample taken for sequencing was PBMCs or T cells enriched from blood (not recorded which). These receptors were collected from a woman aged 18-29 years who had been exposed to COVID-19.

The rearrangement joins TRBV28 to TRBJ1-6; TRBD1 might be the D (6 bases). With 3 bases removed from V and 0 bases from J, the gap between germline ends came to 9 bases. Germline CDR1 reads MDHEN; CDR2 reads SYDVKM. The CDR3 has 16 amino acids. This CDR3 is CASSFGQSSYNSPLHF. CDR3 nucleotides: TGTGCCAGCAGTTTTGGACAGAGCTCCTATAATTCACCCCTCCACTTT. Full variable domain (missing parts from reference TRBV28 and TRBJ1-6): DVKVTQSSRYLVKRTGEKVFLECVQDMDHENMFWYRQDPGLGLRLIYFSYDVKMKEKGDIPEGYSVSREKKERFSLILESASTNQTSMYLCASSFGQSSYNSPLHFGNGTRLTVT.

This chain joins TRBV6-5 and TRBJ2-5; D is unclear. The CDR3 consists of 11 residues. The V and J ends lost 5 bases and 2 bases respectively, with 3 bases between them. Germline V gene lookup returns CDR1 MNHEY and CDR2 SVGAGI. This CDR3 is CASSLQETQYF. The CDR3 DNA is TGTGCCAGCAGTCTACAAGAGACCCAGTACTTC.

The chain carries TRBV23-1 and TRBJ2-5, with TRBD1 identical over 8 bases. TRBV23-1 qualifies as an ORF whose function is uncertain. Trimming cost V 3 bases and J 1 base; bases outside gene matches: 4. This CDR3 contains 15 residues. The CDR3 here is CASSHTTGGQETQYF. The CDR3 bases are TGCGCCAGCAGTCATACTACAGGGGGCCAAGAGACCCAGTACTTC.

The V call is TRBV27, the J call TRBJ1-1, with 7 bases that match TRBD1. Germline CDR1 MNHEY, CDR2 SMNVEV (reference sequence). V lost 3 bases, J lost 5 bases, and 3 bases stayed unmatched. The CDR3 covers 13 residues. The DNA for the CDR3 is TGTGCCAGCAGTTTGAGGGGGCGGACTGAAGCTTTCTTT. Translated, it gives CASSLRGRTEAFF.

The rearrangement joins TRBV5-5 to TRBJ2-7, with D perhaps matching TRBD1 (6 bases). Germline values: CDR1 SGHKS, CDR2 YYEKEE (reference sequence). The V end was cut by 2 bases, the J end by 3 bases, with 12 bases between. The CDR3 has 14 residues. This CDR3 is CASSFFTDSYEQYF. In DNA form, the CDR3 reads TGTGCCAGCAGCTTCTTTACGGACAGCTACGAGCAGTACTTC.

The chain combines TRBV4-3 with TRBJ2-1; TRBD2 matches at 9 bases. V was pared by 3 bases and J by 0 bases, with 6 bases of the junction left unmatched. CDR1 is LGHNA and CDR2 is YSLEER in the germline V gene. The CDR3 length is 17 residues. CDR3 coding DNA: TGCGCCAGCAGCCAGGGAAGCGGGGGGAGCTCCTACAATGAGCAGTTCTTC. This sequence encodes CASSQGSGGSSYNEQFF.

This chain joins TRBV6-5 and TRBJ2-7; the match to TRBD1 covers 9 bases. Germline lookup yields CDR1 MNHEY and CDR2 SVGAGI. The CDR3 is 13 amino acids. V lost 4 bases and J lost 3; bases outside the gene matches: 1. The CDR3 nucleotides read TGTGCCAGCAGTTCGGGACAGGGCTACGAGCAGTACTTC. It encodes CASSSGQGYEQYF.

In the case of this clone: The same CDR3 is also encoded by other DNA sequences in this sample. This CDR3 reads CASSLSGFGEQYF. CDR3 coding DNA: TGTGCCAGCAGTTTATCAGGGTTCGGCGAGCAGTACTTC. The gene calls are TRBV28 and TRBJ2-7, with D maybe TRBD1 (5 bases). Germline V gene sequence: CDR1 MDHEN, CDR2 SYDVKM. Trimming pared 1 base from V and 6 bases from J, leaving 10 bases between. This CDR3 region has 13 residues.